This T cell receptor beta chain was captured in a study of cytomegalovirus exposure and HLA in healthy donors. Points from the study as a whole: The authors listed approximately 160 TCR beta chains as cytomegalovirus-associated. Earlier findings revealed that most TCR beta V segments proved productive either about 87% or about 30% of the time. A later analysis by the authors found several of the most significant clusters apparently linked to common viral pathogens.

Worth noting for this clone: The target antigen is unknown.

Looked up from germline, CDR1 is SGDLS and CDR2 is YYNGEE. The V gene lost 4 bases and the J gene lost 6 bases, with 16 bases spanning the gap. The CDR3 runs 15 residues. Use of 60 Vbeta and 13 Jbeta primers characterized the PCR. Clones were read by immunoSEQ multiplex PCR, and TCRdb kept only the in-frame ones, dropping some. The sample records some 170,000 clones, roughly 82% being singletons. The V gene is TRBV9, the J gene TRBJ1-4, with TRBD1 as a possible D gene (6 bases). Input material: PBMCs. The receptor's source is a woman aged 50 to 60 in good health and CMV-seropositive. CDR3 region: CASSPGAGVDEKLFF. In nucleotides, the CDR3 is TGTGCCAGCAGCCCCGGGGCAGGGGTCGATGAAAAACTGTTTTTT.